The 19 T cell receptor beta chains in this list originate from one sample, sequenced in a study of human T cells and chemical hapten exposure. TCRdb reprocessed the RACE reads with MiXCR, giving one entry per CDR3 protein. The sample yields approximately 81,000 distinct CDR3 sequences, over 6.5% seen once. As to time point: healthy volunteer bleed at 6 weeks. The study extracted total RNA from unfractionated whole blood. The sample was whole blood. These receptors were taken from a male donor in good health. Some clones in this sample may be carry-over from other donors' samples.

This rearrangement joins TRBV3-1 to TRBJ2-7, with D possibly TRBD2 on 5 matching bases. Trimming removed 0 bases from V and 7 bases from J, with 13 bases in between. The CDR3 consists of 14 residues. Per germline, CDR1 LGHDT and CDR2 YNNKEL (reference sequence). CDR3 in DNA: TGTGCCAGCAGCCAAGAAGATCGCGGGCGGGAGCAGTACTTC. Translating gives CASSQEDRGREQYF.

This clonotype was picked up many times. As DNA, the CDR3 is TGTGCCAGCAGTAGAAATGACAGAAGGAGCAATCAGCCCCAGCATTTT. As protein: CASSRNDRRSNQPQHF. This chain uses TRBV6-6 with TRBJ1-5, with D possibly matching TRBD1 (5 bases). Trimming took off 5 bases at V and 1 base at J, with 15 bases between the two ends. CDR1 is MNHNY and CDR2 is SVGAGI in the germline V gene (reference sequence). The CDR3 totals 16 residues.

This clonotype has more than one count but fewer than ten. CDR3 sequence (DNA): TGTGCCAGCAGCTTAGCAGGGGGAAATCAGCCCCAGCATTTT. This encodes CASSLAGGNQPQHF. The J gene is TRBJ1-5, the V gene TRBV13; 7 positions agree with TRBD1. Trimming at V came to 1 base and at J to 4 bases, leaving 1 base not matched to a gene. This CDR3 is 14 amino acids long. Per germline, CDR1 PRHDT and CDR2 FYEKMQ (reference sequence). The full variable domain, with the rest looked up from reference TRBV13 and TRBJ1-5, is AAGVIQSPRHLIKEKRETATLKCYPIPRHDTVYWYQQGPGQDPQFLISFYEKMQSDKGSIPDRFSAQQFSDYHSELNMSSLELGDSALYFCASSLAGGNQPQHFGDGTRLSIL.

V is TRBV6-1 and J is TRBJ1-6; possibly TRBD1 for D (5 bases). V was pared by 7 bases and J by 6 bases, with 13 bases between. Germline values: CDR1 MNHNS, CDR2 SASEGT. The CDR3 is 14 amino acids. DNA for the CDR3: TGTGCCAGCATCGTGGCAGGGACTAATTCACCCCTCCACTTT. This gives the protein CASIVAGTNSPLHF.

This clonotype was seen more than once but under ten times. The junction departs from the called germline gene at one end, perhaps through a read error. The chain joins TRBV12-3 or TRBV12-4 to TRBJ2-7; 7 nucleotides align to TRBD1. This CDR3 contains 11 residues. The CDR3, as DNA: TGTGCCAGCAGTTTAAGGGGGCTACTGGCTTTC. Translating gives CASSLRGLLAF.

V and J are TRBV14 and TRBJ2-7; 7 nucleotides agree with TRBD1. V shed 3 bases and J 3 bases; nucleotides not matched to a gene: 11. This CDR3 spans 16 amino acids. The germline CDR1 and CDR2 sequences are SGHDN and FVKESK. The CDR3 DNA follows: TGTGCCAGCAGCCACCCCGGACAGGTGAAAGTCTACGAGCAGTACTTC. Translation gives CASSHPGQVKVYEQYF.

In its sample, this clonotype was seen many times. V gene TRBV10-3 combines with J gene TRBJ2-3, with 9 bases fitting TRBD2. The V segment lost 7 bases and the J segment 4 bases; nucleotides outside the gene matches: 12. The CDR3 spans 16 residues. Germline CDR1 reads ENHRY; CDR2 reads SYGVKD. The CDR3 is CAITAGGGRDPDTQYF. The CDR3 bases are TGTGCCATCACCGCGGGAGGCGGGAGGGATCCAGATACGCAGTATTTT.

At least ten counts were recorded for this clonotype. V gene TRBV29-1 combines with J gene TRBJ1-1; 7 nucleotides match TRBD1. Germline CDR1 is SQVTM and CDR2 is ANQGSEA. The V segment lost 5 bases and the J segment 9 bases; nucleotides outside the gene matches: 6. This CDR3 spans 11 amino acids. The CDR3 nucleotides are TGCAGCGTTCCCACAGGGGCCCAAGCTTTCTTT. Translated, it gives CSVPTGAQAFF.

There are a few counts of this clonotype. The chain recombines TRBV12-3 or TRBV12-4 with TRBJ2-3; the D gene is possibly TRBD1 (5 bases). The length of the CDR3 is 14 residues. V dropped 3 bases and J dropped 3 bases, with 10 bases sitting between them. CDR3 residues: CASSFGQGTDTQYF. In DNA form, the CDR3 reads TGTGCCAGCAGTTTTGGTCAGGGTACAGATACGCAGTATTTT.

As DNA, the CDR3 is TGCGCCAGCAGCCGGACAGGGAATAATTCACCCCTCCACTTT. Its translation: CASSRTGNNSPLHF. V gene TRBV10-1 combines with J gene TRBJ1-6; TRBD1 aligns across 8 bases. V shed 6 bases and J 5 bases; nucleotides not matched to a gene: 3. Germline loops: CDR1 WNHNN, CDR2 SYGVQD (reference sequence). This CDR3 contains 14 residues.

The genes are TRBV12-5 and TRBJ2-2, with D possibly matching TRBD1 (5 bases). Germline V lookup: CDR1 LGHNT, CDR2 FRNRAP. Trimming left V 2 bases short and J 6 bases short, with 7 bases between. The CDR3 covers 13 residues. The CDR3 loop is CASGLWTPGELFF. The DNA of the CDR3 is TGTGCTAGTGGTTTGTGGACACCCGGGGAGCTGTTTTTT.

This clonotype was detected only a few times. The genes are TRBV6-5 and TRBJ2-6; TRBD1 or TRBD2 may be the D gene (5 bases each). Germline loops: CDR1 MNHEY, CDR2 SVGAGI. Trimming removed 2 bases from V and 4 bases from J, with 9 bases in between. The length of the CDR3 is 15 residues. As DNA, the CDR3 is TGTGCCAGCAGTTACGGGGGAGACGGGGCCAACGTCCTGACTTTC. Encoded protein: CASSYGGDGANVLTF.

This clonotype turned up a few times. The V gene is TRBV3-1, the J gene TRBJ2-7; D gene ambiguous. With 0 bases removed from V and 7 bases from J, the gap between germline ends came to 4 bases. There are 11 residues in the CDR3. Germline V gene lookup returns CDR1 LGHDT and CDR2 YNNKEL (reference sequence). Here the CDR3 DNA reads TGTGCCAGCAGCCAAGAGGCTGAGCAGTACTTC. Its translation is CASSQEAEQYF.

The chain combines TRBV7-2 with TRBJ2-1, with 13 bases fitting TRBD2. This CDR3 contains 18 residues. Germline V gene lookup returns CDR1 SGHTA and CDR2 FQGNSA. Trimming removed 1 base from V and 8 bases from J; junction bases left unmatched: 11. In DNA form, the CDR3 reads TGTGCCAGCAGCTTAGAATTCCGGACTAGCGGGAGTTTAGATGAGCAGTTCTTC. As protein: CASSLEFRTSGSLDEQFF.

The J gene is TRBJ2-7, the V gene TRBV6-2 or TRBV6-3, with D unclear. Per germline, CDR1 MNHEY and CDR2 SVGEGT. The CDR3 totals 13 residues. Trimming pared 9 bases from V and 3 bases from J, leaving 15 bases between. The CDR3 DNA follows: TGTGCCAGTGCTATTAGAGGAGACTACGAGCAGTACTTC. This translates into CASAIRGDYEQYF.

The chain combines TRBV14 with TRBJ1-1, with D perhaps matching TRBD1 (6 bases). Germline loops: CDR1 SGHDN, CDR2 FVKESK. V was cut by 4 bases and J by 1 base, with 19 bases left in between. This CDR3 has 17 amino acids. The CDR3 is CASSPWGARDSNTEAFF. CDR3 nucleotide sequence: TGTGCCAGCAGCCCCTGGGGGGCGCGGGATTCGAACACTGAAGCTTTCTTT.

This rearrangement joins TRBV20-1 to TRBJ2-3, with 8 nucleotides matching TRBD2. V gave up 0 bases and J gave up 4 bases; unmatched junction bases: 9. The CDR3 length is 16 residues. Per the germline V gene, CDR1 is DFQATT and CDR2 is SNEGSKA (reference sequence). CDR3 amino acids: CSARDFDSGTADTQYF. As DNA, the CDR3 is TGCAGTGCTAGAGATTTTGATAGCGGGACCGCAGATACGCAGTATTTT.

The chain employs TRBV15 and TRBJ2-3; the D gene could be TRBD1 or TRBD2 (5 bases each). The V gene lost 1 base and the J gene lost 4 bases, with 12 bases spanning the gap. This CDR3 spans 15 amino acids. Germline-derived CDR1 and CDR2 are LNHNV and YYDKDF (reference sequence). CDR3 loop: CATSRVGVSADTQYF. The CDR3 DNA is TGTGCCACCAGCAGAGTAGGGGTTAGCGCAGATACGCAGTATTTT.

V usage is TRBV5-5 and J usage is TRBJ1-3; D is undetermined. V lost 4 bases to trimming and J lost 7 bases, with 15 bases between them. The CDR3 sequence is 14 residues long. Germline CDR1 reads SGHKS; CDR2 reads YYEKEE (reference sequence). CDR3 loop: CASSRPGLTNTIYF. In DNA, the CDR3 is TGTGCCAGCAGCCGACCGGGCCTTACCAACACCATATATTTT. Filled out from reference TRBV5-5 and TRBJ1-3, the complete variable domain reads DAGVTQSPTHLIKTRGQQVTLRCSPISGHKSVSWYQQVLGQGPQFIFQYYEKEERGRGNFPDRFSARQFPNYSSELNVNALLLGDSALYLCASSRPGLTNTIYFGEGSWLTVV.